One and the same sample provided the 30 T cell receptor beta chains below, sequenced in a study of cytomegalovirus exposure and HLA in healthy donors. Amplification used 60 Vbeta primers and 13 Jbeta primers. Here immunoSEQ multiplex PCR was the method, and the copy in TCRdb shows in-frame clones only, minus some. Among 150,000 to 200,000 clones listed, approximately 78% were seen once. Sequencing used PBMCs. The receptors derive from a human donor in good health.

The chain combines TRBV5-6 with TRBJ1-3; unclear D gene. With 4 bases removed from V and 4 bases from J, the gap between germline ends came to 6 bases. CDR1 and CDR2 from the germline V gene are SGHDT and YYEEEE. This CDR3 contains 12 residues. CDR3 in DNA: TGTGCCAGCAGCCTCTTGGGAAACACCATATATTTT. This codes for CASSLLGNTIYF.

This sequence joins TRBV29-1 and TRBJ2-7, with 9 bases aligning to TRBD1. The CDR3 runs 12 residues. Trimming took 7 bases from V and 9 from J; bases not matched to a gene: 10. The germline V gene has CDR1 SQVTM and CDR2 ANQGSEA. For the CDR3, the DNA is TGCAGCGCCACCGGGACAGGGTCGGGGCAGTACTTC. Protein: CSATGTGSGQYF.

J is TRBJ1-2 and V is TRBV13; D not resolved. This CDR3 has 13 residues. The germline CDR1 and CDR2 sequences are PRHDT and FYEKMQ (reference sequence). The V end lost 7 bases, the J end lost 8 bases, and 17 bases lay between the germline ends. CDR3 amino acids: CASTQGEIGGYTF. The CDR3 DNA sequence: TGTGCCAGCACTCAAGGAGAGATCGGGGGCTACACCTTC.

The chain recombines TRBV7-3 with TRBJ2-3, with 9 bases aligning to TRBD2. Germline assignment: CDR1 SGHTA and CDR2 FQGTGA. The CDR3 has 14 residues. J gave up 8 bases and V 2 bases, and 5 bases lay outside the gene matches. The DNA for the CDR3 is TGTGCCAGCAGCTTAGCGGGGGGGCTTAGTACGCAGTATTTT. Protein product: CASSLAGGLSTQYF.

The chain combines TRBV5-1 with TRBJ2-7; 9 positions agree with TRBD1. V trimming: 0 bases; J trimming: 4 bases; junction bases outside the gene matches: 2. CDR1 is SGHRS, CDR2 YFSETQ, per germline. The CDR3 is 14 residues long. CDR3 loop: CASSLVGQGYEQYF. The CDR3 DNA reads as TGCGCCAGCAGCTTGGTCGGACAGGGGTACGAGCAGTACTTC.

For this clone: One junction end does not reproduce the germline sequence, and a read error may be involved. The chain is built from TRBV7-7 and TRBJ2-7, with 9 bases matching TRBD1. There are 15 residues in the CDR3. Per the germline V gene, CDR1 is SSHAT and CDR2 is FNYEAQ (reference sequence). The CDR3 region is CASSPSRWIGQGRYF. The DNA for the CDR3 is TGTGCTAGCAGCCCCTCCAGATGGATCGGACAGGGGAGATACTTC.

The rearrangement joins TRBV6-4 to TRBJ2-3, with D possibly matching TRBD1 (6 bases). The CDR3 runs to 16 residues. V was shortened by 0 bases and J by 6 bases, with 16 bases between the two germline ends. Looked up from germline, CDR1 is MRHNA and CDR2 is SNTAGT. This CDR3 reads CASSDSPGAEQDTQYF. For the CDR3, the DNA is TGTGCCAGCAGTGACTCGCCAGGGGCCGAGCAGGATACGCAGTATTTT.

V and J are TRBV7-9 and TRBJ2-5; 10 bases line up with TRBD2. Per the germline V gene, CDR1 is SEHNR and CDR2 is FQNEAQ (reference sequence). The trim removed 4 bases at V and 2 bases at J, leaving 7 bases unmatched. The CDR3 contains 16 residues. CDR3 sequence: CASSSPLAGTQETQYF. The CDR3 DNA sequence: TGTGCCAGCAGCTCCCCACTAGCGGGGACACAAGAGACCCAGTACTTC.

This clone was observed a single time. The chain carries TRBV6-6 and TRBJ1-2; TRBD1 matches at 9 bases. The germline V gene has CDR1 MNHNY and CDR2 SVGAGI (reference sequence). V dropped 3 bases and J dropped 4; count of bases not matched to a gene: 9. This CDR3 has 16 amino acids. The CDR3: CASSYIWTGESYGYTF. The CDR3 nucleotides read TGTGCCAGCAGTTATATTTGGACAGGGGAAAGCTATGGCTACACCTTC.

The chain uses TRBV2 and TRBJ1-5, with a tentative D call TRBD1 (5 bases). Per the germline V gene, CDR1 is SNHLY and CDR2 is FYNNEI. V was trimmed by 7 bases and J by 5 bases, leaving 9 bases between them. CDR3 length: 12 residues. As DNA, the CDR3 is TGTGCCAGCACTGTAGGGGATCAGCCCCAGCATTTT. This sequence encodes CASTVGDQPQHF.

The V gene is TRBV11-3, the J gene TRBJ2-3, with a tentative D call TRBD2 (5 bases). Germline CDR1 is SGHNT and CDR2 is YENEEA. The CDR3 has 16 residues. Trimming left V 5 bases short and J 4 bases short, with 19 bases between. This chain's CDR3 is CASSPGRGQIPDTQYF. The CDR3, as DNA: TGTGCCAGCAGCCCCGGTCGGGGTCAGATCCCAGATACGCAGTATTTT.

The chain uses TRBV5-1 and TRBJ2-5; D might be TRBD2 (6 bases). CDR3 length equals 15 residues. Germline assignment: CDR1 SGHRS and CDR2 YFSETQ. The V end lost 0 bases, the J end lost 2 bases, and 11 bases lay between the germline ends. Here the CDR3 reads CASSLGTTPQETQYF. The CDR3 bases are TGCGCCAGCAGCTTGGGGACTACCCCACAAGAGACCCAGTACTTC.

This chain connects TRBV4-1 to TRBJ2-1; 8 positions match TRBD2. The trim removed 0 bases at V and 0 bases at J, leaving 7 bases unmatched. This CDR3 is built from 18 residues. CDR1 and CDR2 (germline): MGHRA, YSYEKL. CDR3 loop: CASSQDNSGGLSYNEQFF. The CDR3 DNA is TGCGCCAGCAGCCAAGATAACAGCGGGGGTCTCTCCTACAATGAGCAGTTCTTC.

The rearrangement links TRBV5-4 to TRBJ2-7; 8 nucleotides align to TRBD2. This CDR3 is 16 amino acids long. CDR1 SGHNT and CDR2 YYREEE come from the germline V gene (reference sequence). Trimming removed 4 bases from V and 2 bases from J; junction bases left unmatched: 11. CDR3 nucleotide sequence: TGTGCCAGCAGCCAGGAATGGCGGGGGGCAACCTACGAGCAGTACTTC. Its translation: CASSQEWRGATYEQYF. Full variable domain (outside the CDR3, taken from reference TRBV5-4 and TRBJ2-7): ETGVTQSPTHLIKTRGQQVTLRCSSQSGHNTVSWYQQALGQGPQFIFQYYREEENGRGNFPPRFSGLQFPNYSSELNVNALELDDSALYLCASSQEWRGATYEQYFGPGTRLTVT.

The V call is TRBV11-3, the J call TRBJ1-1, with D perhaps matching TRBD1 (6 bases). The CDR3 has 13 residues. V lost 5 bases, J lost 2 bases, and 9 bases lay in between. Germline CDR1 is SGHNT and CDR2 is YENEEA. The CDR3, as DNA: TGTGCCAGCAGCGCGGACAGTAACACTGAAGCTTTCTTT. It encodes CASSADSNTEAFF.

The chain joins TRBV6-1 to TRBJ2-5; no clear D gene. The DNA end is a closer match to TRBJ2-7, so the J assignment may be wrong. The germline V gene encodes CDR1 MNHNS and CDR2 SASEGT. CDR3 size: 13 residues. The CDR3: CASSEAVRSEQYF. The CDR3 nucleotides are TGTGCCAGCAGTGAAGCTGTGAGGAGCGAGCAGTACTTC.

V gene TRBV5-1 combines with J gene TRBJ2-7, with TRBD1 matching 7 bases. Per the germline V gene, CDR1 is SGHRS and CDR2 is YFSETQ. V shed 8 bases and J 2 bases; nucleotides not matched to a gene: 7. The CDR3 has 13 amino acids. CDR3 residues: CASTQGLAYEQYF. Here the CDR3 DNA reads TGCGCCAGTACACAGGGGTTGGCCTACGAGCAGTACTTC.

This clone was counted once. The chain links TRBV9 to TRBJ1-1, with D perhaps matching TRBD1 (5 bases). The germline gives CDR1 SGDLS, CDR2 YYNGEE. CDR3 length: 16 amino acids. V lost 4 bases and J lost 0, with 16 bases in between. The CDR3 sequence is CASSPRGAGMNTEAFF. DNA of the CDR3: TGTGCCAGCAGCCCCCGCGGGGCAGGGATGAACACTGAAGCTTTCTTT.

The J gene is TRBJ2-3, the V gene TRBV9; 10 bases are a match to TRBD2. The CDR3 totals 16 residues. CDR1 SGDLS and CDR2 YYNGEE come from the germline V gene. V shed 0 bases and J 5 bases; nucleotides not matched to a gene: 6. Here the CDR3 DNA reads TGTGCCAGCAGCGTAGGAGCGGGGGGGCTAGTAGATACGCAGTATTTT. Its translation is CASSVGAGGLVDTQYF.

CDR3 DNA: TGCGCCAGCAGACTCCAGGGGCCTAGCTCCTACGAGCAGTACTTC. Its protein product is CASRLQGPSSYEQYF. The rearrangement uses TRBV5-1 and TRBJ2-7; D possibly corresponds to TRBD1 (6 bases). The CDR3 contains 15 residues. V was pared by 5 bases and J by 0 bases, with 15 bases between. Germline V CDR1 and CDR2: SGHRS, YFSETQ.

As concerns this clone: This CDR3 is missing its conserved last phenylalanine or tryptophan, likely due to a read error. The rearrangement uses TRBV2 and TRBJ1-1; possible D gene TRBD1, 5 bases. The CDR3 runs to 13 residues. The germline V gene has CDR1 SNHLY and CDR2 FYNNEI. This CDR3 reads CASREDRNTEAFV. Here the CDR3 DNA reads TGTGCCAGCAGGGAAGACAGGAACACTGAAGCTTTCGTT.

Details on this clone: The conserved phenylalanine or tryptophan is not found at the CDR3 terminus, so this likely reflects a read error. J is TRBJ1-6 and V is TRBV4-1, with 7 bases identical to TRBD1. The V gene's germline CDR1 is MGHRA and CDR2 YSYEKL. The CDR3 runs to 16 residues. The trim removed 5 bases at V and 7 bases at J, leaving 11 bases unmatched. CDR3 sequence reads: CASSSPDRRKNSPLHL. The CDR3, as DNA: TGCGCCAGCAGCTCCCCGGACAGGCGAAAGAATTCACCCCTCCACCTT.

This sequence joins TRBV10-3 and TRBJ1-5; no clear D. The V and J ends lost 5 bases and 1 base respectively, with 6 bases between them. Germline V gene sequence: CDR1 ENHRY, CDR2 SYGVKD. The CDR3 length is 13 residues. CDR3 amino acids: CAISLGSNQPQHF. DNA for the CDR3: TGTGCCATCAGTCTCGGGAGCAATCAGCCCCAGCATTTT.

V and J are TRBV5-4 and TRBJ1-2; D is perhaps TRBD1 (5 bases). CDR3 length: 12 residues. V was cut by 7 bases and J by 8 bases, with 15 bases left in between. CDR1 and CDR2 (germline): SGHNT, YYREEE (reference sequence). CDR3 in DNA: TGTGCCAGCGGAACGGGACTTCGCGGCTACACCTTC. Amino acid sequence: CASGTGLRGYTF. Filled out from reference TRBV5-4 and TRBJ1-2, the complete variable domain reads ETGVTQSPTHLIKTRGQQVTLRCSSQSGHNTVSWYQQALGQGPQFIFQYYREEENGRGNFPPRFSGLQFPNYSSELNVNALELDDSALYLCASGTGLRGYTFGSGTRLTVV.

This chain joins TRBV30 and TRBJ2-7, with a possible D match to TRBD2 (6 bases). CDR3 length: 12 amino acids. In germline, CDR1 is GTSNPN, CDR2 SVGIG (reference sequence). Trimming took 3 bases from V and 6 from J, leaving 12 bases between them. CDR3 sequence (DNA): TGTGCCTGGAGGCTGGCGGGGAGCGAGCAGTACTTC. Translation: CAWRLAGSEQYF.

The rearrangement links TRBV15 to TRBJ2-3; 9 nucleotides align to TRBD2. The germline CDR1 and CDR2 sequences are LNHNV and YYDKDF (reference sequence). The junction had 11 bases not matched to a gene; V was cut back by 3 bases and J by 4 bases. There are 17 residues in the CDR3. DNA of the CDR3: TGTGCCACCAGCAGCGACCGACTAGCGGCGAGGGCAGATACGCAGTATTTT. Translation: CATSSDRLAARADTQYF.

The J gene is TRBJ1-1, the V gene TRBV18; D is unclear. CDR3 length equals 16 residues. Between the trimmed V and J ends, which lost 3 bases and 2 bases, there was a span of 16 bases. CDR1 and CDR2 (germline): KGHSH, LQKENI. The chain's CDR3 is CASSPDGGEVNTEAFF. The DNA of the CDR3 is TGTGCCAGCTCACCTGATGGCGGGGAGGTTAACACTGAAGCTTTCTTT.

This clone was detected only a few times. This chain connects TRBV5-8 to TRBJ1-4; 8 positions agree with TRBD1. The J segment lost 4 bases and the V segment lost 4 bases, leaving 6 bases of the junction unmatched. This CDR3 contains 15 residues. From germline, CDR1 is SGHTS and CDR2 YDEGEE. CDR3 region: CASSPRDRSNEKLFF. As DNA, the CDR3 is TGTGCCAGCAGCCCGAGGGACAGGAGTAATGAAAAACTGTTTTTT.

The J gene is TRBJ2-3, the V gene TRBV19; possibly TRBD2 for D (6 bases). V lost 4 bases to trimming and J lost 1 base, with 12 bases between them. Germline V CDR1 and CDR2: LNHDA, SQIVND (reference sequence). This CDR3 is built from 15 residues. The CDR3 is CASSTSASGTDTQYF. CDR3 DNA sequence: TGTGCCAGTAGTACTAGCGCTTCTGGCACAGATACGCAGTATTTT.

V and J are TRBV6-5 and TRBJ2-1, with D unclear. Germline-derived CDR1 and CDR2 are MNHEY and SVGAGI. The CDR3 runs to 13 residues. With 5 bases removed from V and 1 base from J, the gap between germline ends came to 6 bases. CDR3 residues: CASSPQSYNEQFF. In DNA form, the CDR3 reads TGTGCCAGCAGTCCCCAGTCCTACAATGAGCAGTTCTTC.